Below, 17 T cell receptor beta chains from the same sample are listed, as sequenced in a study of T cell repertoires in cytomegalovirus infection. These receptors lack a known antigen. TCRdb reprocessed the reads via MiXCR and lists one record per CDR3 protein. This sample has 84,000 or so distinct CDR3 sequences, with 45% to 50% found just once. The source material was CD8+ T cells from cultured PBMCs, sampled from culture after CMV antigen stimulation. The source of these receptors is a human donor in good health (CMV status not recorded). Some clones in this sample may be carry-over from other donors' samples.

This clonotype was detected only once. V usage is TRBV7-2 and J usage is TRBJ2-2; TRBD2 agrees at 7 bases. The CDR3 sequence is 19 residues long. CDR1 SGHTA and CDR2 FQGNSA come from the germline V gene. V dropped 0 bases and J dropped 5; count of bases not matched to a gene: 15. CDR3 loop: CASSLAIWGAGLRTGELFF. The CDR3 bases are TGTGCCAGCAGCTTAGCAATTTGGGGAGCGGGACTACGGACCGGGGAGCTGTTTTTT.

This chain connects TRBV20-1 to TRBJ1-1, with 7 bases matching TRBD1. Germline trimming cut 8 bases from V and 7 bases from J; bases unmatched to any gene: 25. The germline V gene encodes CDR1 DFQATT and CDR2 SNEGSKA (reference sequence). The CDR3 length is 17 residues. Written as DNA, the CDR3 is TGCAGTTCGAAAACAAACAGGGGTTCGACTCCCCCTTATGAAGCTTTCTTT. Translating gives CSSKTNRGSTPPYEAFF.

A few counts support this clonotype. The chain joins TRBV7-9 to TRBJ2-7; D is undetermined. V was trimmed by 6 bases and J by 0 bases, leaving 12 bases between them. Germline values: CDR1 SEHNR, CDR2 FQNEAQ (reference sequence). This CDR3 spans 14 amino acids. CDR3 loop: CASSHGGPSYEQYF. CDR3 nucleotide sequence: TGTGCCAGCAGTCACGGTGGTCCCTCCTACGAGCAGTACTTC.

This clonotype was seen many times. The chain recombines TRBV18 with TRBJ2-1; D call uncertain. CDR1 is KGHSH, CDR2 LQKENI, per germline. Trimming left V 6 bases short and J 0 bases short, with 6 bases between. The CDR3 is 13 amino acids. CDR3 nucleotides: TGTGCCAGCTCGTCTAGCTCCTACAATGAGCAGTTCTTC. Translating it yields CASSSSSYNEQFF.

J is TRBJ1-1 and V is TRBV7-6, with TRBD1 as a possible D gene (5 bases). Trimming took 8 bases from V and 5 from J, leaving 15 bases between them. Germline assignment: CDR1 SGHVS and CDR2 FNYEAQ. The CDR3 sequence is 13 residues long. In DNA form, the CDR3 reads TGTGCCAGCTCCAGGGAAAGAAGGACTGAAGCTTTCTTT. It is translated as CASSRERRTEAFF.

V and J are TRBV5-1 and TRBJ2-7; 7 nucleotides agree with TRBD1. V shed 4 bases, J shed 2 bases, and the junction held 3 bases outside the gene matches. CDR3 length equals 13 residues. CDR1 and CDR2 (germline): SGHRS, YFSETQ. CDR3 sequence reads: CASSEGQAYEQYF. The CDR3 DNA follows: TGCGCCAGCAGCGAAGGACAGGCCTACGAGCAGTACTTC.

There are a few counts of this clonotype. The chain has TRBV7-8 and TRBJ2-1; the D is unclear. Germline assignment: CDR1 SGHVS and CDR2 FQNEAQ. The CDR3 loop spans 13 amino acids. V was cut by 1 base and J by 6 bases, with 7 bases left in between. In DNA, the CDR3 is TGTGCCAGCAGCTTAGAAGCCGGCAATGAGCAGTTCTTC. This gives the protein CASSLEAGNEQFF.

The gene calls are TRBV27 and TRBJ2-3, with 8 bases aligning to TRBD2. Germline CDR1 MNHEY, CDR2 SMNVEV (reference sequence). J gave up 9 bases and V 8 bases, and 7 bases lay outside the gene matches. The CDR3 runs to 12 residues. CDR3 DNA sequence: TGTGCCAGCGCGGGACTAGAAAAGACGCAGTATTTT. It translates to CASAGLEKTQYF.

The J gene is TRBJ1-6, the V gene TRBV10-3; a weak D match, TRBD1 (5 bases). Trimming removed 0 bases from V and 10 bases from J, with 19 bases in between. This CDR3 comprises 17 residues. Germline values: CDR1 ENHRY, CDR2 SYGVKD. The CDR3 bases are TGTGCCATCAGTGAGTCGCTGAGTCAGGGCCTCGCGTCACCCCTCCACTTT. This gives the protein CAISESLSQGLASPLHF.

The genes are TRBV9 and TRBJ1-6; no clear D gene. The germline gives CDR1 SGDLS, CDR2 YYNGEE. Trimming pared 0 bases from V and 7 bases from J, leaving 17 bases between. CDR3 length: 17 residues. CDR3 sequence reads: CASSVEPSYKENSPLHF. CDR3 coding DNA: TGTGCCAGCAGCGTAGAGCCCAGTTATAAGGAAAATTCACCCCTCCACTTT.

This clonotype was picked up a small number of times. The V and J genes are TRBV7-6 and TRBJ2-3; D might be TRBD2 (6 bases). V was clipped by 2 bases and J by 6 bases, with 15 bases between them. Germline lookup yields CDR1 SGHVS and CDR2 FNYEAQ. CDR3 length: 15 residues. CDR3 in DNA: TGTGCCAGCAGCTTAATAGCGGTCCTCACGGATACGCAGTATTTT. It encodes CASSLIAVLTDTQYF.

The DNA of the CDR3 is TGTGCCAGCAGTCCCATTCCGAGCTCCTACAATGAGCAGTTCTTC. Translation gives CASSPIPSSYNEQFF. The rearrangement joins TRBV5-5 to TRBJ2-1; D call uncertain. The V gene lost 5 bases and the J gene lost 0 bases, with 12 bases spanning the gap. The V gene's germline CDR1 is SGHKS and CDR2 YYEKEE (reference sequence). CDR3 length: 15 residues. Full variable domain (outside the CDR3, taken from reference TRBV5-5 and TRBJ2-1): DAGVTQSPTHLIKTRGQQVTLRCSPISGHKSVSWYQQVLGQGPQFIFQYYEKEERGRGNFPDRFSARQFPNYSSELNVNALLLGDSALYLCASSPIPSSYNEQFFGPGTRLTVL.

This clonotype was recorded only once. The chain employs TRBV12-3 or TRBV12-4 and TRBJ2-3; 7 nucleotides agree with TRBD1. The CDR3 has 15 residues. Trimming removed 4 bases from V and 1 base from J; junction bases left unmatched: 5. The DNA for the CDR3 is TGTGCCAGCAGTTCCGGGACAGACGGCACAGATACGCAGTATTTT. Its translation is CASSSGTDGTDTQYF.

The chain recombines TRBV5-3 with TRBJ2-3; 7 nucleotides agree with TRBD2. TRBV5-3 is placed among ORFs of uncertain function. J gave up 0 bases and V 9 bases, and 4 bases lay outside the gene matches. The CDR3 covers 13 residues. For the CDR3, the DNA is TGTGCCACCGGGCGGGAGAGCACAGATACGCAGTATTTT. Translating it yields CATGRESTDTQYF.

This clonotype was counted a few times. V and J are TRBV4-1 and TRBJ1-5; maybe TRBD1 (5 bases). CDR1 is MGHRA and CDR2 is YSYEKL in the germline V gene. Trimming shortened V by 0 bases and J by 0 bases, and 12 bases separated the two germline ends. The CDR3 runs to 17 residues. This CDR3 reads CASSQESYRYSNQPQHF. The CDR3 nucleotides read TGCGCCAGCAGCCAAGAGTCATACAGGTATAGCAATCAGCCCCAGCATTTT.

The CDR3 nucleotides are TGTGCCAGCAGCCGACTTCCCGGGCACGGTGGCGATGAGCAGTTCTTC. This codes for CASSRLPGHGGDEQFF. The chain employs TRBV7-9 and TRBJ2-1; D remains ambiguous. V lost 5 bases and J 8 bases, leaving 22 bases between the germline ends. The germline V gene encodes CDR1 SEHNR and CDR2 FQNEAQ (reference sequence). The CDR3 runs to 16 residues.

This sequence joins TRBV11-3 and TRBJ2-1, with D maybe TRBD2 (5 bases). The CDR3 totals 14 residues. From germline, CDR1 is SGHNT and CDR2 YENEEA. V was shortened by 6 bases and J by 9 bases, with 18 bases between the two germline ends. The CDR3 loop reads CASRTDAGSGEQFF. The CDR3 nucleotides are TGTGCCAGCAGGACTGACGCGGGTAGTGGTGAGCAGTTCTTC.